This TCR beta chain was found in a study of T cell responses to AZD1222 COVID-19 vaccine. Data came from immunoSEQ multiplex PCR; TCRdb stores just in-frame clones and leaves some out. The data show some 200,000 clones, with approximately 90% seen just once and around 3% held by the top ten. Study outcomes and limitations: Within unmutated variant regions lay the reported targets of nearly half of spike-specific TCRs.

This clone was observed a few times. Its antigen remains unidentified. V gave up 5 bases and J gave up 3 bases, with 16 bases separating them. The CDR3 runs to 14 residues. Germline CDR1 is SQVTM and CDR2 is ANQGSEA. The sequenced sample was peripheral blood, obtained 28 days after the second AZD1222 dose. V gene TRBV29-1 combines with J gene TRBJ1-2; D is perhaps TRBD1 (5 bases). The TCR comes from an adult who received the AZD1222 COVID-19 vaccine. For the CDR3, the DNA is TGCAGCGTTATGTCCGGGAAGGGGTACTATGGCTACACCTTC. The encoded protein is CSVMSGKGYYGYTF.